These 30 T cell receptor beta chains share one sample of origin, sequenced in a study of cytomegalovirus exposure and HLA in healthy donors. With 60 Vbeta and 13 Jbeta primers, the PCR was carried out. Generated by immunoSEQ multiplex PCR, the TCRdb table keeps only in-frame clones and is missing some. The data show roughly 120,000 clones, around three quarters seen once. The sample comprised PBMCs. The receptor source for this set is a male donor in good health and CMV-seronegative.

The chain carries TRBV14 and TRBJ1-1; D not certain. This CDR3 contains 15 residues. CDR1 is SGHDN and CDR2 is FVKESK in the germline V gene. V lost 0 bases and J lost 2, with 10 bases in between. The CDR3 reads CASSQDHGGNTEAFF. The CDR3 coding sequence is TGTGCCAGCAGCCAAGATCACGGCGGAAACACTGAAGCTTTCTTT.

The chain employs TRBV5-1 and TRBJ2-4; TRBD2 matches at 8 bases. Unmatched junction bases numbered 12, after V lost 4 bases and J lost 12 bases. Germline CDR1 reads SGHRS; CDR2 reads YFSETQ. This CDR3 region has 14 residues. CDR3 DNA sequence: TGCGCCAGCAGCCCCGGGGGGGGTGTCGACAGTCAGTACTTC. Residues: CASSPGGGVDSQYF.

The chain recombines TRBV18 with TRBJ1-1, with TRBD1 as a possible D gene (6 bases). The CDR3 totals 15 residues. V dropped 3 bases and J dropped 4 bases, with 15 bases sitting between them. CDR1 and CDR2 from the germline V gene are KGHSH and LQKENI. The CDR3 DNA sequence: TGTGCCAGCTCACCCCTGTTAGAAGGGGGCACTGAAGCTTTCTTT. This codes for CASSPLLEGGTEAFF.

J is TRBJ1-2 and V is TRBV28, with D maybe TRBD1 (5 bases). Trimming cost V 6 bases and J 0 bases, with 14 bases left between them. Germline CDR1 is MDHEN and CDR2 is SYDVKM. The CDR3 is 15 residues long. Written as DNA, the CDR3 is TGTGCCAGCAGCGGTCAGACAGAGTCTAACTATGGCTACACCTTC. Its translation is CASSGQTESNYGYTF.

The CDR3 nucleotides are TGTGCCAGCAGCTCCACAGGGACGGCCTACGAGCAGTACTTC. Residues: CASSSTGTAYEQYF. The chain employs TRBV6-5 and TRBJ2-7; tentatively, D is TRBD1 (6 bases). Per the germline V gene, CDR1 is MNHEY and CDR2 is SVGAGI. This CDR3 has 14 residues. Between the trimmed V and J ends, which lost 6 bases and 2 bases, there was a span of 14 bases.

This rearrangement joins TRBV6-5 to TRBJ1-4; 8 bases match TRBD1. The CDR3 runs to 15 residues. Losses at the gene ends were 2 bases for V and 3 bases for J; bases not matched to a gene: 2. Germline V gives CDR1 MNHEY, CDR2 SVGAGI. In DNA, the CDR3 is TGTGCCAGCAGTTACGACAGGGGCCCTAATGAAAAACTGTTTTTT. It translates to CASSYDRGPNEKLFF.

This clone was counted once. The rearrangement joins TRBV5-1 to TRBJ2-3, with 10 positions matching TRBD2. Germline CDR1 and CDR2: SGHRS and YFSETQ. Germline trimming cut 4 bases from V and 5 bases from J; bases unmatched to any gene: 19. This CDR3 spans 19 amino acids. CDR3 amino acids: CASSLVRLAGATPGDTQYF. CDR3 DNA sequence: TGCGCCAGCAGCCTGGTTAGGCTAGCGGGGGCTACCCCCGGAGATACGCAGTATTTT. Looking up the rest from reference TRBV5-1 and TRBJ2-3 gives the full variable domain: KAGVTQTPRYLIKTRGQQVTLSCSPISGHRSVSWYQQTPGQGLQFLFEYFSETQRNKGNFPGRFSGRQFSNSRSEMNVSTLELGDSALYLCASSLVRLAGATPGDTQYFGPGTRLTVL.

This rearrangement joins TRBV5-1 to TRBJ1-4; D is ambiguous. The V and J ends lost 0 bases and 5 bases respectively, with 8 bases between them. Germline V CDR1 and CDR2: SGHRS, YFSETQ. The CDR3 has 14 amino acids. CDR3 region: CASSLAQANEKLFF. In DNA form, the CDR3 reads TGCGCCAGCAGCTTGGCCCAGGCGAATGAAAAACTGTTTTTT.

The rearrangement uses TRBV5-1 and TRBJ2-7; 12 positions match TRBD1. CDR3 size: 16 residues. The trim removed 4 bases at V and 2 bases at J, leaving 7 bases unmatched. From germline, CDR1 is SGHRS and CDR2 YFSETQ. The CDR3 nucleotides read TGCGCCAGCAGCGGCCCGGGACAGGGGGCCCCCTACGAGCAGTACTTC. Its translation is CASSGPGQGAPYEQYF.

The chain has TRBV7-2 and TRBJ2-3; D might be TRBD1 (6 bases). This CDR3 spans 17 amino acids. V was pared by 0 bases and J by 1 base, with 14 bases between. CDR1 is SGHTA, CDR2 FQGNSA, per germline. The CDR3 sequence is CASSLAPGQWGTDTQYF. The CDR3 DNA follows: TGTGCCAGCAGCTTAGCGCCTGGACAGTGGGGCACAGATACGCAGTATTTT.

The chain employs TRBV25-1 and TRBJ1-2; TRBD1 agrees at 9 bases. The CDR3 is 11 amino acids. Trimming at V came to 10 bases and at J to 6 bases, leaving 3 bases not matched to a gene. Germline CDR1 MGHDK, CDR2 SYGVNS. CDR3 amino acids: CATQGADGYTF. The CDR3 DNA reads TGTGCCACACAGGGGGCTGATGGCTACACCTTC.

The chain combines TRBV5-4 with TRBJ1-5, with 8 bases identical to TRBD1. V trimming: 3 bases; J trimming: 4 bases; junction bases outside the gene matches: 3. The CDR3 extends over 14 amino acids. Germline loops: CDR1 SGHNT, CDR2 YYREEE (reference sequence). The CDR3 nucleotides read TGTGCCAGCAGCTCCGGGACAGGTAATCAGCCCCAGCATTTT. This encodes CASSSGTGNQPQHF.

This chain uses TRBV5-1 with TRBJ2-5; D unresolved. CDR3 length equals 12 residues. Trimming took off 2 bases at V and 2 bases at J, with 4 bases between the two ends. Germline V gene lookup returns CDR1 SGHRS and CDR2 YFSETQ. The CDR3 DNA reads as TGCGCCAGCAGCTTCGAGCAAGAGACCCAGTACTTC. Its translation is CASSFEQETQYF.

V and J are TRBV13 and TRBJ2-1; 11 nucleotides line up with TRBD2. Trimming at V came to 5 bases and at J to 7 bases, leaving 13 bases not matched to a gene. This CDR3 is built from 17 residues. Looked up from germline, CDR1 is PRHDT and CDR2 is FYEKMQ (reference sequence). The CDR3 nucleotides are TGTGCCAGCAGCATGCATAGCGGGAGGGGGTTTAGGAATGAGCAGTTCTTC. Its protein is CASSMHSGRGFRNEQFF.

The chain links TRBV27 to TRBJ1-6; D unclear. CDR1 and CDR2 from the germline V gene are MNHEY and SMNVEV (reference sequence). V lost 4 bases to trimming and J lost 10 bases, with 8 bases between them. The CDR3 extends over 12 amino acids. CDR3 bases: TGTGCCAGCAGTTCCGGCGGGTCACCCCTCCACTTT. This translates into CASSSGGSPLHF.

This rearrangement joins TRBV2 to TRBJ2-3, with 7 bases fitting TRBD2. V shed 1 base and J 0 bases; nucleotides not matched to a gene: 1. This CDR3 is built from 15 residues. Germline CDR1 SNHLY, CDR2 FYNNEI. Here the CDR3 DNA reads TGTGCCAGCAGTGAAGGGCGGGGGAGCACAGATACGCAGTATTTT. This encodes CASSEGRGSTDTQYF. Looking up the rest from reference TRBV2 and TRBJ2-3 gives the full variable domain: EPEVTQTPSHQVTQMGQEVILRCVPISNHLYFYWYRQILGQKVEFLVSFYNNEISEKSEIFDDQFSVERPDGSNFTLKIRSTKLEDSAMYFCASSEGRGSTDTQYFGPGTRLTVL.

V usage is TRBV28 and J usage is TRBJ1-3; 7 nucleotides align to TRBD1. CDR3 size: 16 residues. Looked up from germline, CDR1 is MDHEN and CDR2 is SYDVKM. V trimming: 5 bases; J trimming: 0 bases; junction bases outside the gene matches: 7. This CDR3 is CASSARDRASGNTIYF. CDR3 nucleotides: TGTGCCAGCAGTGCCCGCGACAGGGCCTCTGGAAACACCATATATTTT.

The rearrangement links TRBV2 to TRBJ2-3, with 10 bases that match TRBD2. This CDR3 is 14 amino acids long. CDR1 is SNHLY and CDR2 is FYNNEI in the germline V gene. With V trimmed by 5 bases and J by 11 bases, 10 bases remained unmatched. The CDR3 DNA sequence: TGTGCCAGCAGTACCGGGACTAGCGAGTTTAAGCAGTATTTT. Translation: CASSTGTSEFKQYF.

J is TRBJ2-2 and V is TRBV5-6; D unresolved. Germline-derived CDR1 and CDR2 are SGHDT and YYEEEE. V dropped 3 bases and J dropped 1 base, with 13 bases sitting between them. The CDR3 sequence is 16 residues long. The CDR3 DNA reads TGTGCCAGCAGCTCAAAAGCCAGGATGAACACCGGGGAGCTGTTTTTT. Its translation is CASSSKARMNTGELFF.

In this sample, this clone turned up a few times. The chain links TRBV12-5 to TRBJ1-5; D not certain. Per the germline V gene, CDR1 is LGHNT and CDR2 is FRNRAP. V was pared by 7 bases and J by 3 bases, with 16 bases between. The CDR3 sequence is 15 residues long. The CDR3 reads CASVRGGYPNQPQHF. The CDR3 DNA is TGTGCTAGTGTCCGGGGAGGGTACCCCAATCAGCCCCAGCATTTT. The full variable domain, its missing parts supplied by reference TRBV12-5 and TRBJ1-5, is DARVTQTPRHKVTEMGQEVTMRCQPILGHNTVFWYRQTMMQGLELLAYFRNRAPLDDSGMPKDRFSAEMPDATLATLKIQPSEPRDSAVYFCASVRGGYPNQPQHFGDGTRLSIL.

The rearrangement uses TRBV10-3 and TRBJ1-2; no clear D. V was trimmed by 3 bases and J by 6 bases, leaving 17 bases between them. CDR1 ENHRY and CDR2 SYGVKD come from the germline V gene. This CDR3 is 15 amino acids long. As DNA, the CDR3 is TGTGCCATCAGTGAACTGGGGATAGCGAGAAATGGCTACACCTTC. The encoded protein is CAISELGIARNGYTF.

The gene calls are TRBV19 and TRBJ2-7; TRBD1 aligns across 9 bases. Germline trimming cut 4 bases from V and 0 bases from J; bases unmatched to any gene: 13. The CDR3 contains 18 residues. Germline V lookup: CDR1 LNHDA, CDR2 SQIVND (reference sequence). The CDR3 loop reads CASSTTGTGTPSSYEQYF. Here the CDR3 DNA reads TGTGCCAGTAGTACGACCGGGACAGGGACCCCCAGCTCCTACGAGCAGTACTTC.

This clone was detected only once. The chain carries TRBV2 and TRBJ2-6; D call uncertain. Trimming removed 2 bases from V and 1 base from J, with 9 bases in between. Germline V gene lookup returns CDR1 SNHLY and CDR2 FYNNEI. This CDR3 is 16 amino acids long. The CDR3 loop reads CASSETWQSGANVLTF. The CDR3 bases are TGTGCCAGCAGTGAAACATGGCAGTCTGGGGCCAACGTCCTGACTTTC.

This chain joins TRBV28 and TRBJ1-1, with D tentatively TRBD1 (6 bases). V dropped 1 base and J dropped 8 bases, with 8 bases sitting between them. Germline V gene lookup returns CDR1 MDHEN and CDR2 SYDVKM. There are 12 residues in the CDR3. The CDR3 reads CASSLSGEEAFF. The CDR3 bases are TGTGCCAGCAGTTTATCAGGGGAGGAAGCTTTCTTT.

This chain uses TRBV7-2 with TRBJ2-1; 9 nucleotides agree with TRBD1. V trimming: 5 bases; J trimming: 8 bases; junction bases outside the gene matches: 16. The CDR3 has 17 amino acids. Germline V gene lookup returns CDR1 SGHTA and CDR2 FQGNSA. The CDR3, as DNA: TGTGCCAGCAGCCCTTCAAGGGGGGGACAGGGCTTGTATGAGCAGTTCTTC. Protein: CASSPSRGGQGLYEQFF.

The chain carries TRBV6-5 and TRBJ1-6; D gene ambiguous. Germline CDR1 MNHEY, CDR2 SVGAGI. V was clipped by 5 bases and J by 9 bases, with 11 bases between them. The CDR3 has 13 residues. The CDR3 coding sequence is TGTGCCAGCAGTCCGCTATTCGGTTCACCCCTCCACTTT. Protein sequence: CASSPLFGSPLHF.

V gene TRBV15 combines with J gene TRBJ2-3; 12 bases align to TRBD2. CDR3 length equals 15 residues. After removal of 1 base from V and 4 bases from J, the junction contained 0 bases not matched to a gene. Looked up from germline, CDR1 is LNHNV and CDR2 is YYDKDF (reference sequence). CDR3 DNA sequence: TGTGCCACCAGCAGAGCTAGCGGGGGGGCAGATACGCAGTATTTT. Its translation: CATSRASGGADTQYF.

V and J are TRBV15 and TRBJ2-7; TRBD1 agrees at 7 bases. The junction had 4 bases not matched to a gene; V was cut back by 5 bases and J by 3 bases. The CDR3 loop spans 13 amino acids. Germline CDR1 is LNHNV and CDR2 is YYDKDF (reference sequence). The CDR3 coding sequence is TGTGCCACCAGCGTCCACAGGGGCTACGAGCAGTACTTC. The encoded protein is CATSVHRGYEQYF.

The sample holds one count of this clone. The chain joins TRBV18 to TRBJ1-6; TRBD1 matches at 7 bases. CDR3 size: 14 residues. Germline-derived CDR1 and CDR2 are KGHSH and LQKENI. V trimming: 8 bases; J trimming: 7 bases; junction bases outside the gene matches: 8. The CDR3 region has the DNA TGTGCCAGCCGCCCTACAGGGGCCAATTCACCCCTCCACTTT. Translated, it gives CASRPTGANSPLHF.

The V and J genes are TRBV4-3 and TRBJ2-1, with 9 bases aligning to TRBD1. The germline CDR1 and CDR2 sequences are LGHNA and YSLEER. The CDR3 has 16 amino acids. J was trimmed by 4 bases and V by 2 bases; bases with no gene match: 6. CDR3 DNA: TGCGCCAGCAGCCAAAATACAGGGGGCCCTTACAATGAGCAGTTCTTC. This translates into CASSQNTGGPYNEQFF.